A selection of T cell receptor beta chains follows, all from one sample in a study of early T cells in non-severe SARS-CoV-2 infection. TCRdb re-analysed the 5' RACE reads in MiXCR, keeping a single row per CDR3 protein. The sample shows some 77,000 distinct CDR3 sequences, roughly 12% of them seen only once. The sequencing here drew on whole blood, taken at baseline. These receptors originate from an adult who was a healthcare worker with PCR-confirmed SARS-CoV-2 infection or an uninfected control (not recorded which). The donor label of this sample is uncertain. Both conserved end residues are part of each CDR3. D genes are given only for firm matches. Expanded clones get a size class; other rows say once, few or many, or leave the size out.

>TRBJ1-3|few|TRBV11-3|11|NA
TGTGCCAGCAGCTTACAGAACACCATATATTTT
CASSLQNTIYF
>TRBJ1-2|many|TRBV20-1|11|NA
TGCAGTGGATCTAACCCGGGTGGCTACACCTTC
CSGSNPGGYTF
>TRBJ2-7|NA|TRBV5-6|12|NA
TGTGCCAGCAGCTTGGGATTCGCCGAGCAGTACTTC
CASSLGFAEQYF
>TRBJ1-3|few|TRBV18|14|NA
TGTGCCAGCTCACCTCCGGGTTCGGGAAACACCATATATTTT
CASSPPGSGNTIYF
>TRBJ1-4|many|TRBV5-1|15|NA
TGCGCCAGCAGCTTGTATGACAGCTTCGGAGGAAAACTGTTTTTT
CASSLYDSFGGKLFF
>TRBJ2-7|few|TRBV14|16|NA
TGTGCCAGCAGCCAAGCCGGAAGTAAGGGCTCCTACGAGCAGTACTTC
CASSQAGSKGSYEQYF
>TRBJ2-7|many|TRBV7-2|13|NA
TGTGCCAGCAGTCAGTTCGGGGCGCTCGAGCAGTACTTC
CASSQFGALEQYF
>TRBJ1-5|many|TRBV18|16|NA
TGTGCCAGCTCACTCGGGGCAGGAGGAGGGGCAGAGCCCCAGCATTTT
CASSLGAGGGAEPQHF
>TRBJ2-7|few|TRBV4-2|16|NA
TGTGCCAGCAGCCAAGATCTCGGGGCGGGACTCTACGAGCAGTACTTC
CASSQDLGAGLYEQYF
>TRBJ2-5|few|TRBV12-3/TRBV12-4|15|TRBD2
TGTGCCAGCAGTTTCGGCGGGGGAGCCTCAAAGACCCAGTACTTC
CASSFGGGASKTQYF
>TRBJ1-2|many|TRBV6-2/TRBV6-3|14|NA
TGTGCCAGCAGTTACGGGTTCGGAGTTTATGGCTACACCTTC
CASSYGFGVYGYTF
>TRBJ2-7|NA|TRBV20-1|16|NA
TGCAGTGCTAGAGACTTCCGGGCCCCCGGCGGCTACGAGCAGTACTTC
CSARDFRAPGGYEQYF
>TRBJ2-7|NA|TRBV18|15|NA
TGTGCCAGCTCACGGGACCTGGACGGTTCGGGCGAGCAGTACTTC
CASSRDLDGSGEQYF
>TRBJ2-1|once|TRBV20-1|15|TRBD1
TGCAGTGCTAGAGACGGACAGGGTAGCTACAATGAGCAGTTCTTC
CSARDGQGSYNEQFF
>TRBJ2-5|NA|TRBV20-1|12|NA
TGCAGTGGAGGGTGGGGAAAAGAGACCCAGTACTTC
CSGGWGKETQYF
>TRBJ2-7|NA|TRBV2|15|TRBD1
TGTGCCAGCAGTGGAGACAGGGGAGGAGTCTACGAGCAGTACTTC
CASSGDRGGVYEQYF
>TRBJ1-3|many|TRBV18|17|NA
TGTGCCAGCTCCTCAAGAGAATCAGGGATCTCTGGAAACACCATATATTTT
CASSSRESGISGNTIYF
>TRBJ2-3|NA|TRBV29-1|14|TRBD1
TGCAGCGTCTACAGGGGGCAGAGCACAGATACGCAGTATTTT
CSVYRGQSTDTQYF
>TRBJ2-1|few|TRBV5-1|14|TRBD2
TGCGCCAGGGTACGGGAGGCGTCCTACAATGAGCAGTTCTTC
CARVREASYNEQFF
>TRBJ2-7|few|TRBV4-2|14|TRBD2
TGTGCCAGCAGCACTCTAGCGGGGGCCTACGAGCAGTACTTC
CASSTLAGAYEQYF
>TRBJ2-7|few|TRBV29-1|11|NA
TGCACCGGGACGGATGGGTGGGAGCAGTACTTC
CTGTDGWEQYF
>TRBJ1-5|many|TRBV19|14|TRBD1
TGTGCCAGTATGAGACAGGGGGTAGGACAGCCCCAGCATTTT
CASMRQGVGQPQHF
>TRBJ2-7|many|TRBV7-2|13|TRBD2
TGTGCCAGCAGCTCCCGGACTAGCTACGAGCAGTACTTC
CASSSRTSYEQYF
>TRBJ1-2|NA|TRBV7-3|13|NA
TGTGCCAGCAGCGTACAGGGCGGCTATGGCTACACCTTC
CASSVQGGYGYTF
>TRBJ1-1|few|TRBV11-2|12|NA
TGTGCCAGCCGGGGCCGGCCCACCGAAGCTTTCTTT
CASRGRPTEAFF
>TRBJ1-3|few|TRBV7-2|15|NA
TGTGCCAGCAGCCGCACAGGGTATGCTGGAAACACCATATATTTT
CASSRTGYAGNTIYF
>TRBJ2-2|few|TRBV20-1|13|NA
TGCAGTTGCCCTGCAGCGAACACCGGGGAGCTGTTTTTT
CSCPAANTGELFF
>TRBJ2-7|NA|TRBV7-2|17|TRBD2
TGTGCCAGCAGCCTGGGACTAGCGGGGGACCCACCCTACGAGCAGTACTTC
CASSLGLAGDPPYEQYF
>TRBJ2-3|many|TRBV10-2|14|NA
TGCGCCAGCAGTGAGTCAAGCGGTGGGGATACGCAGTATTTT
CASSESSGGDTQYF
>TRBJ2-7|few|TRBV11-2|14|TRBD2
TGTGCCAGCAGCTTCGGGACTAGCGGATACGAGCAGTACTTC
CASSFGTSGYEQYF
>TRBJ2-5|few|TRBV12-3/TRBV12-4|16|NA
TGTGCCAGCAGTTTCGGACAGGGAGGGTGGGAAGAGACCCAGTACTTC
CASSFGQGGWEETQYF
>TRBJ2-4|NA|TRBV2|18|TRBD2
TGTGCCAGCAGTGCGGGGAGGACTAGCGGGATAGCCAAAAACATTCAGTACTTC
CASSAGRTSGIAKNIQYF
>TRBJ1-1|NA|TRBV6-5|15|NA
TGTGCCACCTTCCCGCTGAGACGGCTGAACACTGAAGCTTTCTTT
CATFPLRRLNTEAFF
>TRBJ2-5|NA|TRBV7-7|13|NA
TGTGCCAGCAGCGCAGACAGGAGGGAGACCCAGTACTTC
CASSADRRETQYF
>TRBJ2-3|few|TRBV19|13|TRBD2
TGTGCCAGTAGTCGCGCTAGCGGGGGTACGCAGTATTTT
CASSRASGGTQYF
>TRBJ2-3|few|TRBV6-5|14|NA
TGTGCCAGCAGGGCGGGGACATACACAGATACGCAGTATTTT
CASRAGTYTDTQYF
>TRBJ1-6|NA|TRBV11-2|18|NA
TGTGCCAGCAGCTTAGATGGGGAATCCAGGAGGGAAAATTCACCCCTCCACTTT
CASSLDGESRRENSPLHF
>TRBJ2-1|NA|TRBV7-2|16|NA
TGTGCCAGCAGCCCGCAGCCCAGGGGGGCACACAATGAGCAGTTCTTC
CASSPQPRGAHNEQFF
>TRBJ2-2|few|TRBV4-3|14|NA
TGCGCCAGCAGCGGTACCCTAATTGGCGGGGAGCTGTTTTTT
CASSGTLIGGELFF
>TRBJ2-4|many|TRBV6-5|13|NA
TGTGCCAGCAGTTACTCGGACAGTTCGGGGGCCTACTTC
CASSYSDSSGAYF
>TRBJ1-6|NA|TRBV5-1|18|TRBD1
TGCGCCAGCAGCGCGGAAGGGACAGGGGGAGTCTTAGGGTCACCCCTCCACTTT
CASSAEGTGGVLGSPLHF
>TRBJ1-1|many|TRBV9|13|NA
TGTGCCAGCAGCGCCTTTTCCGGTGCGACAGCTTTCTTT
CASSAFSGATAFF
>TRBJ2-1|NA|TRBV2|14|TRBD2
TGTGCCAGCAAGCGGGAGGAAGGGTACAATGAGCAGTTCTTC
CASKREEGYNEQFF
>TRBJ2-1|NA|TRBV24-1|13|NA
TGTGCCACCAGCGGGGCGGTAAACAATGAGCAGTTCTTC
CATSGAVNNEQFF
>TRBJ2-4|NA|TRBV9|15|NA
TGTGCCAGCAGCGTAGGGGTCGGGGACGGAAACATTCAGTACTTC
CASSVGVGDGNIQYF
>TRBJ2-7|many|TRBV20-1|12|TRBD1
TGCAGTGCTCGGGACAGGGCCTACGAGCAGTACTTC
CSARDRAYEQYF
>TRBJ1-5|few|TRBV19|14|NA
TGTGCCAGTAGTACAGGGGTTATCGATCAGCCCCAGCATTTT
CASSTGVIDQPQHF
>TRBJ1-4|many|TRBV2|16|TRBD1
TGTGCCAGCAGTCAAATTGGGACAGGGGAAGAAGAAAAACTGTTTTTT
CASSQIGTGEEEKLFF
>TRBJ1-4|many|TRBV20-1|15|TRBD1
TGCAGTGCTACCCCCACAGGGGGCTTCGATGAAAAACTGTTTTTT
CSATPTGGFDEKLFF
>TRBJ2-7|NA|TRBV19|11|NA
TGTGCCAGTCGCAGCTCCTACGAGCAGTACTTC
CASRSSYEQYF